The rows below give T cell receptor beta chains drawn from one sample of a study of blood T cell repertoires in COVID-19. Libraries were prepared by immunoSEQ multiplex PCR; TCRdb keeps only in-frame clonotypes and omits some of them. Here the sample spans roughly 160,000 clones, about 88% being singletons. Sequenced input: peripheral blood. Source of these receptors: a woman aged 45 to 65 with COVID-19, enrolled during active disease. CDR3s include the opening cysteine and the closing phenylalanine or tryptophan. Each record gives: CDR3 length, V gene, J gene, clone size, D gene, CDR3 DNA, CDR3 protein. The D gene is left open where the match is weak. Size is omitted from some rows. Given values are once, few, many or a class for expanded clones.

13	TRBV2	TRBJ2-3	once	TRBD1	TGTGCCAGCAGCAGACAGGGCCCAGATACGCAGTATTTT	CASSRQGPDTQYF
15	TRBV4-2	TRBJ1-2	-	-	TGTGCCAGCAGCCAAGGGGCAGGCGCTAACTATGGCTACACCTTC	CASSQGAGANYGYTF
15	TRBV6-5	TRBJ2-7	-	TRBD1	TGTGCCAGCAGGGCAGGGGGTGTAAGGTCCTACGAGCAGTACTTC	CASRAGGVRSYEQYF
15	TRBV5-1	TRBJ1-1	-	-	TGCGCCAGCAGCTTGGCCACCGGGACACAGATGGTAGCTTTCTTT	CASSLATGTQMVAFF
17	TRBV4-3	TRBJ1-3	-	-	TGCGCCAGCAGCCAAGGCTCTCCAGGAAACTCTGGAAACACCATATATTTT	CASSQGSPGNSGNTIYF
16	TRBV11-2	TRBJ2-2	-	TRBD2	TGTGCCAGCAGCAAAAGCGGGGGGGCCAACACCGGGGAGCTGTTTTTT	CASSKSGGANTGELFF
15	TRBV9	TRBJ1-3	-	-	TGTGCCAGCAGCGTAGGCAAGCAGGGGTTGAACACCATATATTTT	CASSVGKQGLNTIYF
15	TRBV5-6	TRBJ1-6	-	TRBD1	TGTGCCAGCAGCTCGTTGGGGACAGGGGGTTCACCCCTCCACTTT	CASSSLGTGGSPLHF
14	TRBV29-1	TRBJ2-7	few	TRBD1	TGCAGCGTCGGTCCGGGACAGGGATCCTACGAGCAGTACTTC	CSVGPGQGSYEQYF
17	TRBV30	TRBJ1-5	few	-	TGTGCCTGGAGTATAACCCCCGGAGGGCGCGGCGATCAGCCCCAGCATTTT	CAWSITPGGRGDQPQHF
14	TRBV7-9	TRBJ2-7	-	TRBD2	TGTGCCAGCAGCCAAACTAGCGGACCCTACGAGCAGTACTTC	CASSQTSGPYEQYF
16	TRBV6-6	TRBJ1-1	-	-	TGTGCCAGCAGTTTCCCCGGCAGGGAGGGTGACACTGAAGCTTTCTTT	CASSFPGREGDTEAFF
15	TRBV6-5	TRBJ1-5	-	-	TGTGCCAGCAGTACACAACAGGGAGGCAATCAGCCCCAGCATTTT	CASSTQQGGNQPQHF
15	TRBV2	TRBJ1-6	few	-	TGTGCCAGCAGTGAAGTAGCAGCTTTGAATTCACCCCTCCACTTT	CASSEVAALNSPLHF
15	TRBV19	TRBJ2-7	-	-	TGTGCCAGTTCACCATTCGGGGGGCCCGCCTACGAGCAGTACTTC	CASSPFGGPAYEQYF
16	TRBV7-8	TRBJ2-1	-	TRBD2	TGTGCCAGCAGCCCGATAGCGGGGAGCTCCTACAATGAGCAGTTCTTC	CASSPIAGSSYNEQFF
14	TRBV15	TRBJ2-3	-	-	TGTGCCACCAGCAGAAACCGGGACACAGATACGCAGTATTTT	CATSRNRDTDTQYF
16	TRBV11-2	TRBJ2-2	-	TRBD1	TGTGCCAGCAGCCCTAGGACAGGGGGCGACACCGGGGAGCTGTTTTTT	CASSPRTGGDTGELFF
11	TRBV10-3	TRBJ1-2	-	TRBD1	TGTGCCACGACAGGGCTCGATGGCTACACCTTC	CATTGLDGYTF
16	TRBV7-2	TRBJ1-2	-	-	TGTGCCAGCAGCTTAGGGGTTGGGGCAGGGACATATGGCTACACCTTC	CASSLGVGAGTYGYTF
15	TRBV20-1	TRBJ2-1	-	TRBD2	TGCAGTGCTAGTGGGCGGGGGAGCTCCTACAATGAGCAGTTCTTC	CSASGRGSSYNEQFF
14	TRBV6-2/TRBV6-3	TRBJ1-2	-	-	TGTGCCAGCAGTTACGAACCGCGGCCCTATGGCTACACCTTC	CASSYEPRPYGYTF
14	TRBV28	TRBJ1-4	-	TRBD1	TGTGCCAGCATGGTGGCAGGGGGCTTTGAAAAACTGTTTTTT	CASMVAGGFEKLFF
15	TRBV7-2	TRBJ1-5	-	-	TGTGCCAGCAGCTTAGCGTCGGGGGGGCTGGGACCCCAGCATTTT	CASSLASGGLGPQHF
16	TRBV5-3	TRBJ1-1	-	TRBD1	TGTGCCAGAAGCCGGGACAGGGGGCGTCCGAACACTGAAGCTTTCTTT	CARSRDRGRPNTEAFF
16	TRBV7-9	TRBJ1-1	-	-	TGTGCCAGCAGCTCTGACTTCGTGGGAGTAATCACTGAAGCTTTCTTT	CASSSDFVGVITEAFF
12	TRBV7-9	TRBJ1-1	-	-	TGTGCCAGCAGCTTCGGGACATTTGAAGCTTTCTTT	CASSFGTFEAFF
13	TRBV11-3	TRBJ2-7	-	-	TGTGCCAGCAGCTCTAGGGGCTCCTACGAGCAGTACTTC	CASSSRGSYEQYF
15	TRBV19	TRBJ2-3	-	TRBD2	TGTGCCAGTAGTGGAGCGGGGGGGCATCAAGATACGCAGTATTTT	CASSGAGGHQDTQYF
17	TRBV19	TRBJ2-3	-	TRBD2	TGTGCCAGTAGTATCGGGACTAGCGGGGGGGGCACAGATACGCAGTATTTT	CASSIGTSGGGTDTQYF
15	TRBV30	TRBJ1-5	-	TRBD1	TGTGCCTGGAGTGTATCGGGACAGGGCTATCAGCCCCAGCATTTT	CAWSVSGQGYQPQHF
13	TRBV6-5	TRBJ1-6	-	-	TGTGCCAGCAGGGGGGACAAGGGGTCACCCCTCCACTTT	CASRGDKGSPLHF
14	TRBV5-1	TRBJ2-1	-	TRBD2	TGCGCCAGCAGCTCCCCTAGGACTAGCGACGAGCAGTTCTTC	CASSSPRTSDEQFF
15	TRBV7-2	TRBJ2-5	once	-	TGTGCCAGCAGCTTACTCCCGACTGGCCAAGAGACCCAGTACTTC	CASSLLPTGQETQYF
11	TRBV7-9	TRBJ1-1	-	TRBD1	TGTGCCAGCAGCTCGGGACAGAAGGCTTTCTTT	CASSSGQKAFF
12	TRBV29-1	TRBJ1-1	-	TRBD1	TGCAGCGTTATCCCAGGGGGTGGTGAAGCTTTCTTT	CSVIPGGGEAFF
13	TRBV9	TRBJ2-1	once	-	TGTGCCAGCAGCGTCAGGGGGGTGGATGAGCAGTTCTTC	CASSVRGVDEQFF
13	TRBV10-2	TRBJ2-7	few	-	TGCGCCAGCAGTGATTGGAGGGCCGGCGAGCAGTACTTC	CASSDWRAGEQYF
14	TRBV6-2/TRBV6-3	TRBJ2-1	-	-	TGTGCCAGCAGTTACGCAGGGACATACAATGAGCAGTTCTTC	CASSYAGTYNEQFF
15	TRBV7-3	TRBJ1-3	-	-	TGTGCCAGCAGCCCCGGGAGGGCCTCTGGAAACACCATATATTTT	CASSPGRASGNTIYF
14	TRBV9	TRBJ1-3	-	-	TGTGCCAGCAGCGTAGTTGAGGCCGGGGTCACCATATATTTT	CASSVVEAGVTIYF
13	TRBV5-1	TRBJ1-1	-	TRBD1	TGCGCCAGCAGCCCATCAGGGGGCTTTGAAGCTTTCTTT	CASSPSGGFEAFF
14	TRBV10-3	TRBJ2-1	few	-	TGTGCCATCAGTGAGACGCCCCCAGGCAATGAGCAGTTCTTC	CAISETPPGNEQFF
15	TRBV2	TRBJ1-3	-	TRBD1	TGTGCCAGCAGGGACGACAGGGACTCTGGAAACACCATATATTTT	CASRDDRDSGNTIYF
12	TRBV5-1	TRBJ1-4	-	-	TGCGCCAGCAGCCTGGCTGGCGAAAAACTGTTTTTT	CASSLAGEKLFF
14	TRBV19	TRBJ1-1	-	TRBD1	TGTGCCAGTAAAGAGACAGGGGCCGCCACTGAAGCTTTCTTT	CASKETGAATEAFF
13	TRBV6-5	TRBJ1-1	-	-	TGTGCCAGCAGTTTTGGGCAGAACACTGAAGCTTTCTTT	CASSFGQNTEAFF
16	TRBV12-5	TRBJ2-5	-	-	TGTGCTAGTGGTTTGGGGGCTAGCGCGGATGAGGAGACCCAGTACTTC	CASGLGASADEETQYF
15	TRBV6-5	TRBJ2-6	-	-	TGTGCCAGCAGTTCCCGGGGGTCTGGGGCCAACGTCCTGACTTTC	CASSSRGSGANVLTF
16	TRBV7-9	TRBJ2-6	-	-	TGTGCCAGCAGCAGTGACAGGTTCTCTGGGGCCAACGTCCTGACTTTC	CASSSDRFSGANVLTF